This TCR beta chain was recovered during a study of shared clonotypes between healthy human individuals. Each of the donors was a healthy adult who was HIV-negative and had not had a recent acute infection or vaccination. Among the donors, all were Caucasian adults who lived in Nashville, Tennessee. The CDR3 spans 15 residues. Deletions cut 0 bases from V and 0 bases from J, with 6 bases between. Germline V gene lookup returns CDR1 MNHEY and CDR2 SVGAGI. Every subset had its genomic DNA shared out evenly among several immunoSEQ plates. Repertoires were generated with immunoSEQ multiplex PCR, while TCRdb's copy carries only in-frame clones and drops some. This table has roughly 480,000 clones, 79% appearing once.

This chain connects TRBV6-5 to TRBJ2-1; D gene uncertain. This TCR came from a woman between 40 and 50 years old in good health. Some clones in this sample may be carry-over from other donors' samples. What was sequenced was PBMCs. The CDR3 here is CASSYSADSYNEQFF. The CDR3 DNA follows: TGTGCCAGCAGTTACTCGGCAGACTCCTACAATGAGCAGTTCTTC.